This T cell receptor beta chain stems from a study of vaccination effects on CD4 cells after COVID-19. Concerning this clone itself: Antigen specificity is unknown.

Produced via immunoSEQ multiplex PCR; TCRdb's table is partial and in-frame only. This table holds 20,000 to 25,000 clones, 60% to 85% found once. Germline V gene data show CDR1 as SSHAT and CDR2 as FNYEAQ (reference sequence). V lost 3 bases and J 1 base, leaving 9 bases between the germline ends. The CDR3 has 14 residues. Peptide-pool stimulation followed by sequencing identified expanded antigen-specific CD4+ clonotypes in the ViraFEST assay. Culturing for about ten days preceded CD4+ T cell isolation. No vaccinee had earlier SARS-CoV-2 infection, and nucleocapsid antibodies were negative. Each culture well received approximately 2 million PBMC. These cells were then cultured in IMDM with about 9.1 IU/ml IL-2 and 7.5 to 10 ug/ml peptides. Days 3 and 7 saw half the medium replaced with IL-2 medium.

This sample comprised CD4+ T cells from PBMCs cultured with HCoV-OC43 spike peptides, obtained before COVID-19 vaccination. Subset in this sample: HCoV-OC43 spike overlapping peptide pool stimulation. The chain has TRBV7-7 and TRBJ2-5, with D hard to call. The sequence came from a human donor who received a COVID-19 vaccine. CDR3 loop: CASSLSQFQETQYF. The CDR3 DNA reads TGTGCCAGCAGCTTGTCGCAGTTCCAAGAGACCCAGTACTTC.